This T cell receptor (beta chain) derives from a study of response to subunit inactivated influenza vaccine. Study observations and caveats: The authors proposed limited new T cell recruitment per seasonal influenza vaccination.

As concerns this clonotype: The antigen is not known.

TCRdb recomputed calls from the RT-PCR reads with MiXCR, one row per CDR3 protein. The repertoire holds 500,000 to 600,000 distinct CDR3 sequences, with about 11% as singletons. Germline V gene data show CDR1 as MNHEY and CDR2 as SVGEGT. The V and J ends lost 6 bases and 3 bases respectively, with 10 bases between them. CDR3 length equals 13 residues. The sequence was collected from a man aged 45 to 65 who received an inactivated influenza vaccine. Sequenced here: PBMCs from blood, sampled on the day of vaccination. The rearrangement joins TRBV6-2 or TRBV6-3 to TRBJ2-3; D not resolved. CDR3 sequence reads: CASRDPWTDTQYF. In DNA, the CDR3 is TGTGCCAGCAGGGACCCATGGACAGATACGCAGTATTTT.